The clone carrying this T cell receptor (beta chain) appeared a few times. The CDR3 is 16 amino acids. V shed 2 bases, J shed 4 bases, and the junction held 6 bases outside the gene matches. CDR1 is MNHEY and CDR2 is SVGAGI in the germline V gene. Time point meaning: baseline, week 1 (first vaccination visit). Noted treatment: pre-vaccination baseline after standard-of-care therapy. This specimen comes from a study of a mutant IDH1 vaccine in newly diagnosed glioma. For the study at large: Treated patients had a mean age of approximately 40 years and an approximately 62% male, around 40% female split. The earlier regimen, radiotherapy, temozolomide, or both, was most often both.

The assay was immunoSEQ multiplex PCR, and TCRdb's table has in-frame clones only and misses some. The profile shows roughly 50,000 clones, 65% to 85% of them singletons. The TCR sequence derives from a man between 18 and 29 years old with glioma. Here the sequenced sample was PBMCs, taken from a glioma patient treated with radiotherapy, temozolomide or both. The gene calls are TRBV6-5 and TRBJ1-2; TRBD1 agrees at 11 bases. As DNA, the CDR3 is TGTGCCAGCAGTTACGTGGGACAGGGGGACTCCTATGGCTACACCTTC. This translates into CASSYVGQGDSYGYTF.